This T cell receptor (beta chain) was observed in a study of technical replicates of blood from a handful of donors (dated by TCRdb to the late 2010s). The library was built by means of the immunoSEQ multiplex PCR assay. The table comes from immuneACCESS by way of TCRdb, which keeps in-frame sequences with V and J called. Part of the clones is missing from these tables; in studies checked, under half for an unresolved V gene and the rest for unknown reasons. This sample is represented by around 61,000 clones; about 86% of them were singletons. 5% of the sample rests with the top ten. For CDR1 and CDR2, the germline V gene (reference sequence) lists PRHDT and FYEKMQ. The CDR3 goes from the cysteine to the phenylalanine over 14 residues. Kept here is only the CDR3 DNA, which spans 42 bases and is read in frame from base 1. V is clipped by 0 bases and J by 5 bases, and the sequence between their germline boundaries is 10 bases long.

A remark on this clone: The target of this receptor is not known. The sample holds no much larger clone one base away, and base qualities are not on file.

Recombination connected TRBV13 to TRBJ2-5; the D gene is perhaps TRBD2, from 6 matching bases. Specimen: PBMCs. This TCR was recovered from a human donor in good health. Some clones in this sample may be carry-over from other donors' samples. The CDR3 is CASSLGPSAETQYF. In nucleotides, the sequence is TGTGCCAGCAGCTTAGGCCCTAGCGCGGAGACCCAGTACTTC.